This entry lists 6 T cell receptor beta chains sequenced from one sample in a study of beta chain features in type 1 diabetes. Study-wide points: Type 1 diabetes patients had moderately but significantly shorter TCRB CDR3s in all four CD4+ subsets.

Their antigen targets remain unknown. Every bit of the isolated RNA underwent reverse transcription, so sequencing read expressed TCRB transcripts. Clones were read by immunoSEQ multiplex PCR, and TCRdb kept only the in-frame ones, dropping some. The sample yields around 600,000 clones, approximately 13% seen once. The sequenced material came from naive CD4+ T cells from blood. These receptors originate from a man aged 30 to 39 with type 1 diabetes.

The chain joins TRBV9 to TRBJ2-5; D possibly uses TRBD1 or TRBD2 (5 bases each). This CDR3 region has 14 residues. The V end was cut by 2 bases, the J end by 1 base, with 9 bases between. The germline V gene encodes CDR1 SGDLS and CDR2 YYNGEE. The CDR3, as DNA: TGTGCCAGCAGCGTGAGGGGAATCCAAGAGACCCAGTACTTC. Translated, it gives CASSVRGIQETQYF.

J is TRBJ2-3 and V is TRBV4-3; D is perhaps TRBD2 (6 bases). Germline CDR1 is LGHNA and CDR2 is YSLEER. Trimming removed 2 bases at V and 0 bases at J, with 15 bases between. The CDR3 has 17 amino acids. This CDR3 is CASSQQKQSGSTDTQYF. For the CDR3, the DNA is TGCGCCAGCAGCCAACAAAAACAGAGCGGGAGCACAGATACGCAGTATTTT.

This chain links TRBV7-2 with TRBJ1-6; 7 nucleotides align to TRBD1. The CDR3 has 11 residues. CDR1 SGHTA and CDR2 FQGNSA come from the germline V gene. J lost 17 bases, V lost 5 bases, and 6 bases had no gene match. CDR3: CASSEDRNFHF. CDR3 in DNA: TGTGCCAGCAGCGAGGACAGGAATTTCCACTTT.

The V and J genes are TRBV10-3 and TRBJ1-6; D unresolved. Germline V gene sequence: CDR1 ENHRY, CDR2 SYGVKD. The CDR3 is made up of 14 amino acids. V shed 3 bases and J shed 7 bases, with 10 bases lying between them. This chain's CDR3 is CAISESTGNSPLHF. CDR3 in DNA: TGTGCCATCAGTGAATCGACGGGGAATTCACCCCTCCACTTT.

Points on this clone: At the DNA level, this CDR3 is encoded by other sequences in the same sample as well. The chain uses TRBV9 and TRBJ2-2, with D possibly matching TRBD1 (5 bases). The CDR3 runs to 15 residues. Per germline, CDR1 SGDLS and CDR2 YYNGEE. The V end lost 0 bases, the J end lost 1 base, and 7 bases lay between the germline ends. CDR3 DNA sequence: TGTGCCAGCAGCGTAGTTGGACAGAACACCGGGGAGCTGTTTTTT. This codes for CASSVVGQNTGELFF.

The genes are TRBV29-1 and TRBJ2-1; possibly TRBD2 for D (5 bases). CDR1 is SQVTM, CDR2 ANQGSEA, per germline. Deletions cut 3 bases from V and 10 bases from J, with 13 bases between. The CDR3 totals 12 residues. The CDR3 sequence: CSVDVGVGEQFF. The CDR3 DNA reads as TGCAGCGTTGATGTCGGGGTTGGAGAGCAGTTCTTC.